This T cell receptor (beta chain) was identified in a study of blood T cell repertoires in COVID-19. The overall study: COVID-19 samples collected from the United States, Italy and Spain covered acute and convalescent phases. From T cells, B-cell-depleted T cells, or PBMCs came the material, which was cDNA or gDNA.

In the authors' methods: Reference gene primer amplification gave nucleated cell count estimates. Only in-frame clones appear in the TCRdb table, and some are missing; sequencing was by immunoSEQ multiplex PCR. The V and J calls and clone size come from that table; D and trimming were worked out from the DNA. Of about 130,000 clones listed, more than 75% are singletons. Trimming left V 4 bases short and J 6 bases short, with 13 bases between. The CDR3 totals 14 residues. Germline CDR1 MDHEN, CDR2 SYDVKM. Patients in Seattle were enrolled during active infection, then followed longitudinally. The sequenced sample consisted of peripheral blood. The chain carries TRBV28 and TRBJ1-5; unclear D gene. This TCR came from a woman in her 70s with COVID-19, enrolled during active disease. The CDR3 DNA follows: TGTGCCAGCAGTTCCGGGTATGTAGGTCAGCCCCAGCATTTT. This gives the protein CASSSGYVGQPQHF.